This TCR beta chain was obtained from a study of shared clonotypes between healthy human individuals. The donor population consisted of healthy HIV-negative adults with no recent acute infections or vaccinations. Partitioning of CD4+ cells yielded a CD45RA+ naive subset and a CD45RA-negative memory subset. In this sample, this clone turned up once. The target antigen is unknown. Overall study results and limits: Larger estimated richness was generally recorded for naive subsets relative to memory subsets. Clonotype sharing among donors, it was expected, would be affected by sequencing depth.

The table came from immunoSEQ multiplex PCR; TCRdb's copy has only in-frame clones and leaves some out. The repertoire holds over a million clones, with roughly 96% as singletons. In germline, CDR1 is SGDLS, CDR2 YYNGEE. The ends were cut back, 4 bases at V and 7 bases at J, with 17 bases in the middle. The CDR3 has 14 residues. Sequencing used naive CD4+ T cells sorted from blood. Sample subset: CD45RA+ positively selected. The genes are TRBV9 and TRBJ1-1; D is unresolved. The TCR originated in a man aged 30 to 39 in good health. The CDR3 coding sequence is TGTGCCAGCAGCCCAGCCCCCCGAATAGATGAAGCTTTCTTT. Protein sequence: CASSPAPRIDEAFF.